These 10 T cell receptor beta chains share one sample of origin, sequenced in a study of T cell repertoires in cytomegalovirus infection. One entry per CDR3 protein, called by TCRdb with MiXCR from the reads. In the table there are 700,000 to 950,000 distinct CDR3 sequences, roughly 33% of which are singletons. These receptors have no known antigen. Sequenced here: cultured CD8+ T cells from PBMCs, sampled from culture after CMV antigen stimulation. These receptors were collected from a human donor in good health (CMV status not recorded). Some clones in this sample may be carry-over from other donors' samples.

The rearrangement uses TRBV6-6 and TRBJ2-2; TRBD1 agrees at 9 bases. The CDR3 extends over 16 amino acids. Trimming took 6 bases from V and 1 from J; bases not matched to a gene: 6. Germline V CDR1 and CDR2: MNHNY, SVGAGI (reference sequence). CDR3 region: CASRARTGENTGELFF. The CDR3 bases are TGTGCCAGCAGGGCCCGGACAGGGGAGAACACCGGGGAGCTGTTTTTT.

This clonotype was detected only a few times. The J gene is TRBJ1-1, the V gene TRBV4-1; D perhaps matches TRBD1 (6 bases). Deletions cut 0 bases from V and 5 bases from J, with 13 bases between. This CDR3 is built from 15 residues. CDR1 is MGHRA, CDR2 YSYEKL, per germline. The CDR3 sequence is CASSQDRGQWTEAFF. DNA for the CDR3: TGCGCCAGCAGCCAAGATAGGGGACAATGGACTGAAGCTTTCTTT.

The chain has TRBV7-9 and TRBJ2-7; TRBD2 is a possible D gene (6 bases). The V end was cut by 4 bases, the J end by 2 bases, with 21 bases between. The CDR3 runs 17 residues. Germline V gene data show CDR1 as SEHNR and CDR2 as FQNEAQ (reference sequence). The DNA for the CDR3 is TGTGCCAGCAGCTCGCAAACCCCCGGGACTGAACCCTACGAGCAGTACTTC. Its protein is CASSSQTPGTEPYEQYF.

This clonotype occurred a few times. CDR3 DNA: TGTGCCAGCAGTTACTTCGGGGACAGGGAGGACACCGGGGAGCTGTTTTTT. It encodes CASSYFGDREDTGELFF. This chain joins TRBV6-6 and TRBJ2-2; 9 bases are shared with TRBD1. Trimming took 1 base from V and 3 from J; bases not matched to a gene: 6. This CDR3 contains 17 residues. CDR1 is MNHNY and CDR2 is SVGAGI in the germline V gene (reference sequence).

CDR3 sequence reads: CAIGQGGDYNEQFF. The CDR3 bases are TGTGCCATCGGACAGGGGGGAGATTACAATGAGCAGTTCTTC. The chain employs TRBV19 and TRBJ2-1; TRBD1 aligns across 10 bases. CDR1 LNHDA and CDR2 SQIVND come from the germline V gene (reference sequence). The ends lost 10 bases at V and 4 bases at J; junction bases unmatched: 7. This CDR3 spans 14 amino acids.

This clonotype was counted a few times. J is TRBJ2-7 and V is TRBV7-9; D not resolved. Trimming shortened V by 1 base and J by 5 bases, and 12 bases separated the two germline ends. Per germline, CDR1 SEHNR and CDR2 FQNEAQ (reference sequence). The CDR3 is made up of 14 amino acids. Here the CDR3 reads CASSLEESGDEQYV. CDR3 in DNA: TGTGCCAGCAGCTTAGAGGAATCTGGGGACGAGCAGTACGTC.

This clonotype has just a few counts. J is TRBJ2-7 and V is TRBV7-9, with TRBD2 matching 10 bases. The CDR3 has 15 residues. V trimming: 4 bases; J trimming: 4 bases; junction bases outside the gene matches: 7. Germline V lookup: CDR1 SEHNR, CDR2 FQNEAQ (reference sequence). CDR3 residues: CASSSSGGLLYEQYF. The CDR3 DNA follows: TGTGCCAGCAGCTCTAGCGGGGGTTTACTTTACGAGCAGTACTTC.

V and J are TRBV15 and TRBJ1-5, with 9 bases that match TRBD1. Trimming took 3 bases from V and 7 from J; bases not matched to a gene: 7. The CDR3 extends over 15 amino acids. From germline, CDR1 is LNHNV and CDR2 YYDKDF (reference sequence). As DNA, the CDR3 is TGTGCCACCAGCAGGCCGGACAGGGGTATACAGCCCCAGCATTTT. Protein sequence: CATSRPDRGIQPQHF.

V and J are TRBV2 and TRBJ1-2; D is unclear. Germline V gene data show CDR1 as SNHLY and CDR2 as FYNNEI. The CDR3 consists of 10 residues. V dropped 6 bases and J dropped 7 bases, with 6 bases sitting between them. The chain's CDR3 is CASRNPGYTF. The CDR3 bases are TGTGCCAGCAGGAACCCTGGCTACACCTTC.

This sequence joins TRBV4-3 and TRBJ2-1, with D possibly TRBD2 on 6 matching bases. Germline CDR1 LGHNA, CDR2 YSLEER. Trimming pared 0 bases from V and 5 bases from J, leaving 11 bases between. The length of the CDR3 is 15 residues. CDR3 nucleotides: TGCGCCAGCAGCCAAGAGCGGGGTTTAGACAATGAGCAGTTCTTC. Its translation is CASSQERGLDNEQFF.